This is a list of T cell receptor beta chains from one sample in a study of response to subunit inactivated influenza vaccine. TCRdb ran MiXCR on the RT-PCR reads and lists one entry per CDR3 protein. The data hold 450,000 to 500,000 distinct CDR3 sequences, with roughly 9.7% observed a single time. Source: PBMCs from blood, taken roughly 46 days after vaccination. The receptor set was obtained from a man aged 45-65 years who received an inactivated influenza vaccine. Both conserved end residues are part of each CDR3.

V gene	J gene	CDR3 protein
TRBV5-1	TRBJ1-1	CASSLKQGALVPTEAFF
TRBV6-2/TRBV6-3	TRBJ1-2	CASTPWADGRNNYGYTF
TRBV12-3/TRBV12-4	TRBJ1-2	CASSLISGGDGYTF
TRBV18	TRBJ2-1	CASSPRDYPYNEQFF
TRBV5-1	TRBJ2-2	CASSIQPGQGSPGELFF
TRBV4-3	TRBJ2-5	CASSPRAGGSETQYF
TRBV6-1	TRBJ2-5	CASRKGTLQETQYF
TRBV7-8	TRBJ1-5	CASSLARVQGNQPQHF
TRBV3-1	TRBJ1-1	CASSQAWGKTEAFF
TRBV20-1	TRBJ2-7	CSATGLAGTYEQYF
TRBV5-4	TRBJ2-7	CASSLPPGQGGEQYF
TRBV10-3	TRBJ1-1	CAISESRHSFTEAFF
TRBV29-1	TRBJ2-2	CSVDRGRTGELFF
TRBV4-1	TRBJ2-7	CASSTQPQGLAEWQYF
TRBV20-1	TRBJ2-3	CSATGTSGRTSTDTQYF
TRBV7-8	TRBJ2-1	CASSLTTEQFF
TRBV12-3/TRBV12-4	TRBJ2-5	CASSLGPAISETQYF
TRBV7-2	TRBJ2-1	CASSLGSVLEQFF
TRBV5-6	TRBJ1-5	CASSLASGRPQHF
TRBV5-1	TRBJ1-1	CASSLAGMNTEAFF
TRBV11-3	TRBJ2-1	CASSLGPTAHNEQFF
TRBV4-1	TRBJ2-2	CASSPRTYQTGELFF
TRBV27	TRBJ2-7	CASSLVPGQGSYEQYF
TRBV9	TRBJ2-2	CASSVGQGVTGELFF
TRBV20-1	TRBJ2-3	CSARMLSGSRRTDTQYF
TRBV10-1	TRBJ2-7	CASNLSQSGGFSSYEQYF
TRBV5-1	TRBJ2-2	CASSLTVLRDTGELFF
TRBV12-3/TRBV12-4	TRBJ2-1	CASSFPTSGGTHNEQFF
TRBV24-1	TRBJ2-2	CATGEDGTNTGELFF
TRBV11-2	TRBJ2-3	CASSLTVYTQYF
TRBV6-1	TRBJ1-2	CASSRIAADRGVNYGYTF
TRBV2	TRBJ2-2	CASTGQGVVELFF
TRBV28	TRBJ1-1	CASSLPGGWDTEAFF
TRBV6-5	TRBJ1-3	CASSYPTDSGNTIYF
TRBV9	TRBJ2-7	CASSPGQGKTSGRVGEQYF
TRBV20-1	TRBJ2-5	CSAPGLAGVETQYF
TRBV20-1	TRBJ2-5	CSARDIRELETQYF
TRBV7-8	TRBJ2-3	CASSFKIGPAVDTQYF
TRBV7-2	TRBJ2-7	CASSLARTTYEQYF
TRBV5-6	TRBJ1-2	CASSSRAANYGYTF
TRBV6-1	TRBJ2-5	CASRPTRREETQYF
TRBV5-1	TRBJ1-1	CASSGGQGSRTEAFF
TRBV20-1	TRBJ2-1	CSAPPRSYNEQFF
TRBV7-8	TRBJ1-2	CASSPYRGVGYGYTF
TRBV12-3/TRBV12-4	TRBJ1-3	CASSFSGSPGNTIYF
TRBV5-1	TRBJ2-5	CASSLLGPGSETQYF
TRBV20-1	TRBJ2-7	CSARVRLAGVSYEQYF
TRBV20-1	TRBJ2-1	CSARGGLAGTTSYNEQFF
TRBV4-3	TRBJ2-1	CASSQERQYLNEQFF
TRBV3-1	TRBJ2-2	CASSQVYGSGELFF
TRBV7-6	TRBJ2-5	CASSLRTVETQYF
TRBV7-2	TRBJ2-5	CASSLDGTGGETQYF